These 26 T cell receptor beta chains share one sample of origin, sequenced in a study of blood T cells in healthy people across ages. Primed by a sample-barcoded 5' primer and a J-beta primer mix, a second PCR proceeded for about 6 to 11 cycles. Via MiXCR, TCRdb re-called the 5' RACE reads, giving one row per CDR3 protein. The top ten clones hold about 0.72% of a sample with roughly 1,100,000 distinct CDR3 sequences, roughly a quarter of them seen once. The sample was also linked to a second study, of T cells of mothers and their children.

The specimen sequenced was blood. Receptors were obtained from a girl aged 2 to 10 in good health.

J is TRBJ2-4 and V is TRBV29-1, with a tentative D call TRBD1 (6 bases). Germline CDR1 SQVTM, CDR2 ANQGSEA. With 1 base removed from V and 5 bases from J, the gap between germline ends came to 9 bases. This CDR3 is built from 13 residues. The CDR3 nucleotides read TGCAGCGTTGAAGGGACAGTCGAAAACATTCAGTACTTC. It is translated as CSVEGTVENIQYF.

The gene calls are TRBV7-6 and TRBJ2-7, with D unresolved. The CDR3 covers 14 residues. Looked up from germline, CDR1 is SGHVS and CDR2 is FNYEAQ. Deletions cut 2 bases from V and 2 bases from J, with 10 bases between. The CDR3 coding sequence is TGTGCCAGCAGCTTATTCCCAGGAGCCTACGAGCAGTACTTC. Its protein is CASSLFPGAYEQYF.

A few counts support this clonotype. This chain uses TRBV28 with TRBJ1-5, with 8 bases matching TRBD1. CDR3 size: 18 residues. In germline, CDR1 is MDHEN, CDR2 SYDVKM. J gave up 0 bases and V 4 bases, and 11 bases lay outside the gene matches. CDR3: CASSSTDREFPSNQPQHF. The DNA of the CDR3 is TGTGCCAGCAGTTCAACGGACAGGGAATTCCCTAGCAATCAGCCCCAGCATTTT.

J is TRBJ2-1 and V is TRBV6-5; D uncertain. The CDR3 consists of 15 residues. The germline CDR1 and CDR2 sequences are MNHEY and SVGAGI. With 6 bases removed from V and 8 bases from J, the gap between germline ends came to 20 bases. The CDR3 here is CASSPGPRVGYEQFF. The CDR3 nucleotides are TGTGCCAGCAGCCCCGGGCCAAGGGTTGGCTATGAGCAGTTCTTC.

The sample holds a few counts of this clonotype. The genes are TRBV28 and TRBJ2-3, with a possible D match to TRBD1 (6 bases). V was cut by 8 bases and J by 4 bases, with 19 bases left in between. This CDR3 spans 15 amino acids. The germline V gene encodes CDR1 MDHEN and CDR2 SYDVKM. CDR3 nucleotides: TGTGCCAGCGGCCCCCAGGGGCGCATCGCAGATACGCAGTATTTT. Translation gives CASGPQGRIADTQYF.

The rearrangement uses TRBV7-3 and TRBJ2-5; 8 nucleotides align to TRBD1. The closer fit of TRBJ2-1 to the DNA end suggests the J call may be wrong. The germline gives CDR1 SGHTA, CDR2 FQGTGA. CDR3 length equals 15 residues. The CDR3 here is CASSQPGQGYNEQFF. The CDR3 nucleotides are TGTGCCAGCAGCCAGCCAGGACAGGGCTACAATGAGCAGTTCTTC.

This clonotype was seen only a few times. The V call is TRBV29-1, the J call TRBJ1-1, with a weak D call TRBD1 (5 bases). The CDR3 covers 12 residues. Germline values: CDR1 SQVTM, CDR2 ANQGSEA. V lost 7 bases and J 8 bases, leaving 17 bases between the germline ends. Written as DNA, the CDR3 is TGCAGCGCCAACAACTGGGGCGTAGAAGCTTTCTTT. It codes for CSANNWGVEAFF. Combining the CDR3 with reference TRBV29-1 and TRBJ1-1 gives the whole variable domain SAVISQKPSRDICQRGTSLTIQCQVDSQVTMMFWYRQQPGQSLTLIATANQGSEATYESGFVIDKFPISRPNLTFSTLTVSNMSPEDSSIYLCSANNWGVEAFFGQGTRLTVV.

J is TRBJ2-1 and V is TRBV7-9; 7 nucleotides agree with TRBD2. J was trimmed by 5 bases and V by 11 bases; bases with no gene match: 15. This CDR3 is built from 15 residues. Germline CDR1 SEHNR, CDR2 FQNEAQ (reference sequence). CDR3 in amino acids: CAGEVAGARDNEQFF. The CDR3 bases are TGTGCCGGGGAGGTCGCGGGAGCGAGGGACAATGAGCAGTTCTTC.

V is TRBV12-3 or TRBV12-4 and J is TRBJ1-6; 8 nucleotides align to TRBD1. The CDR3 is 15 residues long. The V and J ends lost 4 bases and 7 bases, in that order; junction bases with no gene match: 6. In DNA form, the CDR3 reads TGTGCCAGCAGTTCGAGGACAGGGAAAAATTCACCCCTCCACTTT. Protein product: CASSSRTGKNSPLHF.

The chain is built from TRBV3-1 and TRBJ1-2, with D possibly TRBD1 on 6 matching bases. CDR1 is LGHDT, CDR2 YNNKEL, per germline (reference sequence). V shed 2 bases and J shed 11 bases, with 12 bases lying between them. The CDR3 totals 12 residues. The CDR3 sequence: CASSQSGTGYTF. As DNA, the CDR3 is TGTGCCAGCAGCCAATCAGGTACAGGGTACACCTTC.

This clonotype was detected a few times. V and J are TRBV5-1 and TRBJ2-5, with TRBD1 identical over 7 bases. Per the germline V gene, CDR1 is SGHRS and CDR2 is YFSETQ. J lost 5 bases, V lost 3 bases, and 10 bases had no gene match. This CDR3 region has 15 residues. The CDR3 nucleotides are TGCGCCAGCAGCTCTACAGGGGCCTTAGGGGAGACCCAGTACTTC. Encoded protein: CASSSTGALGETQYF.

This clonotype was detected a few times. The CDR3 sequence: CSVQGSNQPQHF. As DNA, the CDR3 is TGCAGCGTTCAGGGAAGCAATCAGCCCCAGCATTTT. The rearrangement joins TRBV29-1 to TRBJ1-5; possibly TRBD1 for D (5 bases). Germline V gene data show CDR1 as SQVTM and CDR2 as ANQGSEA. This CDR3 region has 12 residues. V gave up 5 bases and J gave up 1 base, with 6 bases separating them.

This chain joins TRBV7-2 and TRBJ1-2; no clear D. Germline-derived CDR1 and CDR2 are SGHTA and FQGNSA. Trimming removed 4 bases at V and 8 bases at J, with 17 bases between. The CDR3 length is 14 residues. The CDR3 sequence: CASSSRTRGVGYTF. In DNA, the CDR3 is TGTGCCAGCAGCTCCAGGACGCGGGGTGTAGGCTACACCTTC.

The chain links TRBV29-1 to TRBJ2-5; D possibly corresponds to TRBD2 (5 bases). CDR1 is SQVTM and CDR2 is ANQGSEA in the germline V gene. This CDR3 contains 12 residues. The CDR3: CFERVSVKTQYF. The CDR3, as DNA: TGCTTCGAGAGGGTCTCGGTAAAGACCCAGTACTTC.

This clonotype was observed a few times. Just one base apart from a much larger clone, this may be a read error. The chain carries TRBV9 and TRBJ2-5; D remains ambiguous. With the DNA end fitting TRBJ2-7 better, the J assignment may be wrong. Germline CDR1 reads SGDLS; CDR2 reads YYNGEE. There are 12 residues in the CDR3. CDR3 nucleotides: TGTGCCAGCAGCACCGGCACTGACGAGCAGTACTTC. It yields the protein CASSTGTDEQYF.

This clonotype was counted a few times. The chain joins TRBV29-1 to TRBJ1-6; D is ambiguous. There are 10 residues in the CDR3. V lost 3 bases to trimming and J lost 14 bases, with 8 bases between them. Looked up from germline, CDR1 is SQVTM and CDR2 is ANQGSEA. The CDR3 spells CSVEDGTLHF. Here the CDR3 DNA reads TGCAGCGTTGAGGACGGGACCCTCCACTTT.

The V gene is TRBV3-1, the J gene TRBJ2-5; 12 positions agree with TRBD2. The tail of the sequence fits TRBJ2-1 better, so the J call may be wrong. Germline values: CDR1 LGHDT, CDR2 YNNKEL (reference sequence). The CDR3 covers 14 residues. CDR3 bases: TGTGCCAGCACCGGAGGACTAGCGGGAAATGAGCAGTTCTTC. Its translation is CASTGGLAGNEQFF.

This clonotype was detected a few times. V is TRBV7-8 and J is TRBJ1-3, with unresolved D. CDR1 SGHVS and CDR2 FQNEAQ come from the germline V gene. This CDR3 contains 15 residues. Trimming removed 2 bases at V and 4 bases at J, with 12 bases between. As DNA, the CDR3 is TGTGCCAGCAGCTTAATGGGCGGCTCGGGAAACACCATATATTTT. Encoded protein: CASSLMGGSGNTIYF.

The genes are TRBV9 and TRBJ2-1; no clear D gene. The CDR3 totals 12 residues. The V gene lost 4 bases and the J gene lost 8 bases, with 10 bases spanning the gap. Germline CDR1 reads SGDLS; CDR2 reads YYNGEE. CDR3 protein: CASSRNSDEQFF. The CDR3 nucleotides are TGTGCCAGCAGCCGAAATTCTGATGAGCAGTTCTTC.

This chain uses TRBV7-9 with TRBJ2-7; D gene uncertain. The CDR3 is 16 residues long. With 2 bases removed from V and 7 bases from J, the gap between germline ends came to 21 bases. Germline CDR1 reads SEHNR; CDR2 reads FQNEAQ (reference sequence). The CDR3 region has the DNA TGTGCCAGCAGCTTACTCTCTGAAGCACTCTCTAGTGAGCAGTACTTC. It specifies CASSLLSEALSSEQYF.

CDR3 nucleotide sequence: TGTGCCAGCAGCTTAGAGACAGGGGCAAATTCACCCCTCCACTTT. Its protein product is CASSLETGANSPLHF. The V and J genes are TRBV7-2 and TRBJ1-6, with TRBD1 matching over 8 bases. CDR1 is SGHTA and CDR2 is FQGNSA in the germline V gene. Trimming at V came to 1 base and at J to 7 bases, leaving 3 bases not matched to a gene. The CDR3 loop spans 15 amino acids. Together with reference TRBV7-2 and TRBJ1-6, the CDR3 gives the full variable domain: GAGVSQSPSNKVTEKGKDVELRCDPISGHTALYWYRQSLGQGLEFLIYFQGNSAPDKSGLPSDRFSAERTGGSVSTLTIQRTQQEDSAVYLCASSLETGANSPLHFGNGTRLTVT.

V and J are TRBV29-1 and TRBJ2-5; 9 positions match TRBD2. CDR1 SQVTM and CDR2 ANQGSEA come from the germline V gene. CDR3 length equals 17 residues. The junction had 13 bases not matched to a gene; V was cut back by 5 bases and J by 0 bases. This CDR3 reads CSVSEIAGEPYQETQYF. CDR3 nucleotides: TGCAGCGTTAGTGAGATAGCGGGGGAACCGTACCAAGAGACCCAGTACTTC.

This clonotype was seen a few times. Written as DNA, the CDR3 is TGCGCCAGCAGCCAAGAGGGGGTTGGCGGGGAGCTGTTTTTT. It yields the protein CASSQEGVGGELFF. The V and J genes are TRBV4-3 and TRBJ2-2; either TRBD1 or TRBD2 may fit D (5 bases each). The V gene lost 0 bases and the J gene lost 7 bases, with 9 bases spanning the gap. The germline V gene has CDR1 LGHNA and CDR2 YSLEER. The CDR3 consists of 14 residues.

There are a few counts of this clonotype. The junction and the germline gene differ at one end; a read error may be behind it. J is TRBJ2-2 and V is TRBV18; tentatively, D is TRBD2 (5 bases). Germline V CDR1 and CDR2: KGHSH, LQKENI. This CDR3 region has 14 residues. CDR3 residues: CASSPAEGTGELVF. CDR3 DNA: TGTGCCAGCTCACCAGCTGAGGGAACCGGGGAGCTGGTTTTT.

This clonotype was counted a few times. V is TRBV5-1 and J is TRBJ2-1; 15 bases map to TRBD2. Germline loops: CDR1 SGHRS, CDR2 YFSETQ. The CDR3 runs to 19 residues. Trimming cost V 5 bases and J 1 base; bases outside gene matches: 10. CDR3 residues: CASRIAGTSGRPSYNEQFF. The CDR3 DNA reads as TGCGCCAGCAGGATAGCCGGGACTAGCGGGAGGCCTTCCTACAATGAGCAGTTCTTC.

The rearrangement uses TRBV7-9 and TRBJ2-7, with TRBD1 matching over 12 bases. With V trimmed by 5 bases and J by 3 bases, 17 bases remained unmatched. The CDR3 loop spans 19 amino acids. Looked up from germline, CDR1 is SEHNR and CDR2 is FQNEAQ (reference sequence). DNA of the CDR3: TGTGCCAGCAGCCCAGGGTTCGGCCCGGGACAGGGGGCCTTCTACGAGCAGTACTTC. This codes for CASSPGFGPGQGAFYEQYF.